What follows is one T cell receptor beta chain and its context. Normal lung sampling was at least 3 cm from the tumour, as distant as possible. The data originate from a study of immune cell composition in non-small cell lung cancer. The CDR3 consists of 15 residues. Germline CDR1 reads LNHDA; CDR2 reads SQIVND (reference sequence). V was clipped by 1 base and J by 4 bases; unmatched bases: 6. Clones were sequenced by immunoSEQ multiplex PCR, and TCRdb holds only the in-frame ones, with some missing. The profile shows 6,000 or so clones, 70% to 90% of them singletons. The clonotype was recovered from a human donor with non-small cell lung cancer. This chain links TRBV19 with TRBJ2-7, with 8 bases aligning to TRBD2. Source material: non-adjacent lung tissue. CDR3 nucleotides: TGTGCCAGTAGTATAGCGAATAGCGGGATGTACGAGCAGTACTTC. Protein product: CASSIANSGMYEQYF.